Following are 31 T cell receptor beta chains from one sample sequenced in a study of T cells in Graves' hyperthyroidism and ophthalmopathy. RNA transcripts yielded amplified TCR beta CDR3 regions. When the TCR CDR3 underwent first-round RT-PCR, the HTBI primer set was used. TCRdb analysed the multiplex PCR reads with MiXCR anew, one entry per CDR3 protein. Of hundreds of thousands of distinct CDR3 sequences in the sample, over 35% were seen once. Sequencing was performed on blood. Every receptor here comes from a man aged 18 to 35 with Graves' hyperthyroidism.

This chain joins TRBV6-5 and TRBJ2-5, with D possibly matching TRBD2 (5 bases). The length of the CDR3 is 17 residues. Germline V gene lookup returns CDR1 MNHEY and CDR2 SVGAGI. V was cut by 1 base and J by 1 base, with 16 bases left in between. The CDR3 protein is CASSYFTSSTVQETQYF. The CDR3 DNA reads TGTGCCAGCAGTTACTTCACTAGTTCAACAGTCCAAGAGACCCAGTACTTC.

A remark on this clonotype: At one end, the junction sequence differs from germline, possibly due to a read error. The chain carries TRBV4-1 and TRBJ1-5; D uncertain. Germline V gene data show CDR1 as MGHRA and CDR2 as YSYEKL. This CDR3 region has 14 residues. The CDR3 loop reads CTSSQESINQPQHF. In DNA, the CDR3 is TGCACCAGCAGCCAAGAATCGATAAATCAGCCCCAGCATTTT.

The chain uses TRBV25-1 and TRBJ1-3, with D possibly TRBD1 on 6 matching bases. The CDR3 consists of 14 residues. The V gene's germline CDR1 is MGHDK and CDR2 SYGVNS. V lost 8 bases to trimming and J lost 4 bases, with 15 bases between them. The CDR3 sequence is CASGTLGAGNTIYF. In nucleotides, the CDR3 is TGTGCCAGCGGAACTCTGGGGGCCGGAAACACCATATATTTT. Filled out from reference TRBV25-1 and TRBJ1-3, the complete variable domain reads EADIYQTPRYLVIGTGKKITLECSQTMGHDKMYWYQQDPGMELHLIHYSYGVNSTEKGDLSSESTVSRIRTEHFPLTLESARPSHTSQYLCASGTLGAGNTIYFGEGSWLTVV.

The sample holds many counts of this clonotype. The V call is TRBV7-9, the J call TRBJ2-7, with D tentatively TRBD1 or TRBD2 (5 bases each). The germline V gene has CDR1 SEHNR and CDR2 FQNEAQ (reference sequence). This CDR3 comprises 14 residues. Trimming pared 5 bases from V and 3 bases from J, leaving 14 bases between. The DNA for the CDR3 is TGTGCCAGCAGCCGAGGGACGGCGCTCTACGAGCAGTACTTC. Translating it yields CASSRGTALYEQYF.

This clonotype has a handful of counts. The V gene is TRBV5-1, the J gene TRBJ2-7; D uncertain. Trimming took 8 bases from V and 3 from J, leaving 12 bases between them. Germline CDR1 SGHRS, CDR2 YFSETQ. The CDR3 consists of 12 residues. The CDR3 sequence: CARLPQSYEQYF. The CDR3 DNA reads TGCGCCAGACTTCCACAGAGCTACGAGCAGTACTTC.

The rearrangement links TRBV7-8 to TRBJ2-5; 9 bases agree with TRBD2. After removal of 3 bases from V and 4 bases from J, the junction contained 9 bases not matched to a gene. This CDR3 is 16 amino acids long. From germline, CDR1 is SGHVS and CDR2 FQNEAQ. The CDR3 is CASSLQLAGPAETQYF. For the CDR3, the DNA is TGTGCCAGCAGCTTGCAGCTAGCGGGACCGGCAGAGACCCAGTACTTC.

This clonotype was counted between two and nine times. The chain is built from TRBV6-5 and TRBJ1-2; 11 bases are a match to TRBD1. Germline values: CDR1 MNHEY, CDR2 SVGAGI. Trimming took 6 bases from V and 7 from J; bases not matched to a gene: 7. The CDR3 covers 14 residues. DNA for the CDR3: TGTGCCAGCAGGACGGGACAGGGGGGTTCTGGCTACACCTTC. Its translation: CASRTGQGGSGYTF.

This CDR3 is CSAIPGRGANWETQYF. The CDR3 region has the DNA TGCAGTGCTATACCGGGACGGGGGGCTAACTGGGAGACCCAGTACTTC. This sequence joins TRBV20-1 and TRBJ2-5; maybe TRBD2 (7 bases). CDR1 and CDR2 (germline): DFQATT, SNEGSKA (reference sequence). The CDR3 has 16 amino acids. V lost 4 bases and J lost 5, with 23 bases in between.

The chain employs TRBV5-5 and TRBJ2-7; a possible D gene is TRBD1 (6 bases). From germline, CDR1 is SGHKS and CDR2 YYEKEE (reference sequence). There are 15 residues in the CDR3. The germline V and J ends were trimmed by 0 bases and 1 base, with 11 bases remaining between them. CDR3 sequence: CASSLAGTKSYEQYF. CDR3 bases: TGTGCCAGCAGCTTGGCCGGGACAAAATCCTACGAGCAGTACTTC.

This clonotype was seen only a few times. CDR3 DNA sequence: TGCAGTGCTAACGGACTAGCGGGGTCCTACGAGCAGTACTTC. It is translated as CSANGLAGSYEQYF. V is TRBV20-1 and J is TRBJ2-7, with TRBD2 matching over 12 bases. The CDR3 loop spans 14 amino acids. In germline, CDR1 is DFQATT, CDR2 SNEGSKA (reference sequence). The V segment lost 4 bases and the J segment 1 base; nucleotides outside the gene matches: 2.

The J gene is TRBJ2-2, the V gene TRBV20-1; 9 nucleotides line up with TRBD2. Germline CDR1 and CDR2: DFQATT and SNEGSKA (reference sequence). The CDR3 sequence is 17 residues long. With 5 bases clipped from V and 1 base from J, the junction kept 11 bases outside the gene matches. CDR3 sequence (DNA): TGCAGTGCTGGGACTGCGATAGCGGGGGTGAACACCGGGGAGCTGTTTTTT. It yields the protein CSAGTAIAGVNTGELFF.

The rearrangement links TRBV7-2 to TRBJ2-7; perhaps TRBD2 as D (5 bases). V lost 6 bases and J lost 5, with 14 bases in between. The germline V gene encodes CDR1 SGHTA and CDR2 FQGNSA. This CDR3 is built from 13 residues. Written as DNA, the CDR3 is TGTGCCAGCAGTCGAAGCGGCATACACGAGCAGTACTTC. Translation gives CASSRSGIHEQYF.

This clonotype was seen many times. The CDR3 sequence is CSARSGEHTEAFF. The CDR3, as DNA: TGCAGTGCTAGATCTGGGGAGCACACTGAAGCTTTCTTT. V gene TRBV20-1 combines with J gene TRBJ1-1; unclear D gene. The CDR3 contains 13 residues. Trimming removed 2 bases at V and 3 bases at J, with 10 bases between. The germline gives CDR1 DFQATT, CDR2 SNEGSKA (reference sequence).

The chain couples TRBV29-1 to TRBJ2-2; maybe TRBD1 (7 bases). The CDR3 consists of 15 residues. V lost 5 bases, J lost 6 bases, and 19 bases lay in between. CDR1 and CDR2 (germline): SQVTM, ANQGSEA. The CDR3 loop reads CSVLLGGTEAGELFF. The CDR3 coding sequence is TGCAGCGTTCTCCTTGGCGGGACAGAGGCCGGGGAGCTGTTTTTT.

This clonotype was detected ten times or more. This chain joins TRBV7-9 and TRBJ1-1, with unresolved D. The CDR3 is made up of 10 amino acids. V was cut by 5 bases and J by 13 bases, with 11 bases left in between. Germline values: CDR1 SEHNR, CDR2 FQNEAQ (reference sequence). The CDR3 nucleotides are TGTGCCAGCAGCCTCCTGGAGGATTTCTTT. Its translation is CASSLLEDFF. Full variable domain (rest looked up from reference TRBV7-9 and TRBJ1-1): DTGVSQNPRHKITKRGQNVTFRCDPISEHNRLYWYRQTLGQGPEFLTYFQNEAQLEKSRLLSDRFSAERPKGSFSTLEIQRTEQGDSAMYLCASSLLEDFFGQGTRLTVV.

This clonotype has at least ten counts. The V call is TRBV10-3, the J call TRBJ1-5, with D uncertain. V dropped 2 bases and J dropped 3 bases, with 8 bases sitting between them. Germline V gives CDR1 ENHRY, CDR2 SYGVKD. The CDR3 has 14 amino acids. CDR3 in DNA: TGTGCCATCAGTGAGCCGCAGTACAATCAGCCCCAGCATTTT. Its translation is CAISEPQYNQPQHF.

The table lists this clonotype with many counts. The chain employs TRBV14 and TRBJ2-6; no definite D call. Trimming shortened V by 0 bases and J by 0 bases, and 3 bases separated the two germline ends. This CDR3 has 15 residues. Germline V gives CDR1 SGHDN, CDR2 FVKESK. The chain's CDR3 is CASSQDFSGANVLTF. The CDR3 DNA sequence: TGTGCCAGCAGCCAAGACTTCTCTGGGGCCAACGTCCTGACTTTC.

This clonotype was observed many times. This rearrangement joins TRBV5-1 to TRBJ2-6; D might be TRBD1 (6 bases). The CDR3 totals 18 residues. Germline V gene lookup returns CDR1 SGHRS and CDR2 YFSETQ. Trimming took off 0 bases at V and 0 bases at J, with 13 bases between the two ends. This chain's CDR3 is CASSLALTGSSGANVLTF. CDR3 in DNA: TGCGCCAGCAGCTTGGCACTCACAGGGAGCTCTGGGGCCAACGTCCTGACTTTC.

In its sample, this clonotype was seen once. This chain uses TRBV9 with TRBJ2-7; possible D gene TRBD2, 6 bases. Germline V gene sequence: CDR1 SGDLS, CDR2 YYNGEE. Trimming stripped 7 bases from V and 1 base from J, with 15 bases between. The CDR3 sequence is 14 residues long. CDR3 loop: CASSLGTLSYEQYF. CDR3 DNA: TGTGCCAGCTCCCTCGGGACTCTTTCCTACGAGCAGTACTTC.

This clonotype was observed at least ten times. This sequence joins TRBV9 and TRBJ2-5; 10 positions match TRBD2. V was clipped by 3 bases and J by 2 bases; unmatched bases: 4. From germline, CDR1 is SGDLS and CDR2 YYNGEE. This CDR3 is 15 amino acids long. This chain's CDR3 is CASSGSGGAQETQYF. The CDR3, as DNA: TGTGCCAGCAGCGGAAGCGGGGGGGCGCAAGAGACCCAGTACTTC.

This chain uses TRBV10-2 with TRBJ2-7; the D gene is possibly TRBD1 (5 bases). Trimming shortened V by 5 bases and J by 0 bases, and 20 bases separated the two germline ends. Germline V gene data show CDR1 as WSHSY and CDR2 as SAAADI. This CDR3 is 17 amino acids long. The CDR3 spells CASSIAPGQGSSYEQYF. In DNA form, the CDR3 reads TGCGCCAGCAGTATTGCGCCCGGGCAGGGTAGCTCCTACGAGCAGTACTTC.

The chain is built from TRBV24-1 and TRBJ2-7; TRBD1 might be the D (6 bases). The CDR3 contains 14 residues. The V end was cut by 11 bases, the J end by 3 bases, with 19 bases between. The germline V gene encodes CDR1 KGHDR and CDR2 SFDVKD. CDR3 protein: CASSPGPGDYEQYF. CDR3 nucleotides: TGTGCCAGCTCACCAGGACCAGGGGACTACGAGCAGTACTTC.

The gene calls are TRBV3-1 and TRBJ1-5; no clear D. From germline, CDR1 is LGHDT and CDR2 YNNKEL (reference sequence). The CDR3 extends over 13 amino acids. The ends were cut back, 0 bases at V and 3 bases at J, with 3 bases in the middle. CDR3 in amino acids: CASSQDHNQPQHF. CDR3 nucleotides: TGTGCCAGCAGCCAAGATCACAATCAGCCCCAGCATTTT.

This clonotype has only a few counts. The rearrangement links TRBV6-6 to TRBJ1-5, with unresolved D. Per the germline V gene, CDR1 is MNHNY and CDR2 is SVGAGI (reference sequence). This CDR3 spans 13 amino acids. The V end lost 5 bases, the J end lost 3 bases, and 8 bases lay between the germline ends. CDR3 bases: TGTGCCAGCAGTCCGGTATACAATCAGCCCCAGCATTTT. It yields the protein CASSPVYNQPQHF.

The CDR3 bases are TGTGCCAGCAGCACGTTCGAAGGGGCTGGGGCCAACGTCCTGACTTTC. Translating gives CASSTFEGAGANVLTF. The rearrangement uses TRBV5-8 and TRBJ2-6, with D maybe TRBD1 (5 bases). Trimming pared 4 bases from V and 2 bases from J, leaving 13 bases between. The CDR3 sequence is 16 residues long. Per germline, CDR1 SGHTS and CDR2 YDEGEE. Full variable domain (remainder filled in from reference TRBV5-8 and TRBJ2-6): EAGVTQSPTHLIKTRGQQATLRCSPISGHTSVYWYQQALGLGLQFLLWYDEGEERNRGNFPPRFSGRQFPNYSSELNVNALELEDSALYLCASSTFEGAGANVLTFGAGSRLTVL.

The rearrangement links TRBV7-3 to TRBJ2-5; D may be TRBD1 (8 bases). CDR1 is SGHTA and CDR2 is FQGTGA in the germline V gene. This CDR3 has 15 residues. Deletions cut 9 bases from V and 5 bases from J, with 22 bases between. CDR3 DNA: TGTGCCAGTAAACCCGGGACAGGAGCGGGGGAGACCCAGTACTTC. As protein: CASKPGTGAGETQYF.

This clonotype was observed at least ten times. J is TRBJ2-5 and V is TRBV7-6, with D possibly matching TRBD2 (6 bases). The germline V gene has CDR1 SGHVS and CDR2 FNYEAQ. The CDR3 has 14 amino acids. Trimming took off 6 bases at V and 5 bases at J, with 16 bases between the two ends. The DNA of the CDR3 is TGTGCCAGCAGATTCGGTGGGGGGTTGGAGACCCAGTACTTC. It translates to CASRFGGGLETQYF.

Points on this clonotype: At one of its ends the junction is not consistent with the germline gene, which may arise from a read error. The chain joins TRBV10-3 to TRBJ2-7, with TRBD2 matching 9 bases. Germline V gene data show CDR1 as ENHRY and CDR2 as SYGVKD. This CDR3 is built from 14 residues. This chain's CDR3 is CASSTSGSTYEQYF. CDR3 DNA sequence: TGTGCCAGCAGTACTAGCGGGTCCACCTACGAGCAGTACTTC.

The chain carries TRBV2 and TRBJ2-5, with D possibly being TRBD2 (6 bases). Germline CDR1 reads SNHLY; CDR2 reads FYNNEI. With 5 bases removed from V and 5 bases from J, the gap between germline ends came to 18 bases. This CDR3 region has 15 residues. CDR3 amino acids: CASSYGTARWETQYF. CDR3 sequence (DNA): TGTGCCAGCAGTTACGGGACTGCTCGATGGGAGACCCAGTACTTC.

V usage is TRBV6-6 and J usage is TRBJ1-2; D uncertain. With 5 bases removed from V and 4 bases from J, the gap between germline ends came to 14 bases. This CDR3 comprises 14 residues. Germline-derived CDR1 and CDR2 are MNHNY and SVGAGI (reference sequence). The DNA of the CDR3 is TGTGCCAGCAGTCCACGCAGGAAAGTCTATGGCTACACCTTC. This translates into CASSPRRKVYGYTF.

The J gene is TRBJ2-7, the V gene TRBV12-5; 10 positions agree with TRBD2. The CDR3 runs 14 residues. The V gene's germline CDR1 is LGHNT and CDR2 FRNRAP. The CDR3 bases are TGTGCCAGCGGTGCTGCTAGCGGGAGTAGCGAGCAGTACTTC. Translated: CASGAASGSSEQYF.